These 24 T cell receptor beta chains were sequenced from one sample in a study of identical twins. MiXCR, applied by TCRdb to the 5' RACE reads, yields one record per CDR3 protein. The repertoire includes about 150,000 distinct CDR3 sequences, around 3.6% of them detected once, and approximately 7.6% sits in the top ten. Sample: memory T cells sorted from blood. These receptors originate from a man aged 18-30 years in good health.

Remarks on this clonotype: With a much larger clone just one base away, this may be a read error. The chain uses TRBV5-4 and TRBJ2-7; 7 bases align to TRBD1. Germline CDR1 is SGHNT and CDR2 is YYREEE (reference sequence). The CDR3 runs to 13 residues. CDR3 in amino acids: CASSYRQGYKQYF. CDR3 in DNA: TGTGCCAGCAGCTACCGACAGGGCTACAAGCAGTACTTC.

A few counts support this clonotype. The genes are TRBV20-1 and TRBJ2-5, with D possibly TRBD2 on 5 matching bases. V was shortened by 3 bases and J by 5 bases, with 46 bases between the two germline ends. Germline lookup yields CDR1 DFQATT and CDR2 SNEGSKA (reference sequence). CDR3 length: 24 amino acids. The CDR3 DNA reads TGCAGTGCTAGCGATACTCCCCTGACGAGCAACCGGAGCGGTAGTTGGGGATGGCGGGAGACCCAGTACTTC. This gives the protein CSASDTPLTSNRSGSWGWRETQYF.

The chain has TRBV9 and TRBJ2-7; D may be TRBD1 (5 bases). V lost 0 bases and J lost 4, with 14 bases in between. This CDR3 region has 15 residues. Germline V CDR1 and CDR2: SGDLS, YYNGEE. The CDR3 is CASSVGRTRGYEQYV. CDR3 nucleotides: TGTGCCAGCAGCGTAGGTAGGACAAGGGGATACGAGCAGTACGTC.

This clonotype was seen repeatedly, ten times or more. The V and J genes are TRBV10-1 and TRBJ2-1; 11 bases agree with TRBD2. Germline V gives CDR1 WNHNN, CDR2 SYGVQD (reference sequence). Trimming at V came to 0 bases and at J to 1 base, leaving 2 bases not matched to a gene. The CDR3 is 17 amino acids. CDR3: CASSESTSGISYNEQFF. The CDR3 DNA is TGCGCCAGCAGTGAGTCGACTAGCGGGATATCCTACAATGAGCAGTTCTTC.

This clonotype was found many times. The chain is built from TRBV28 and TRBJ1-3; D possibly corresponds to TRBD1 (5 bases). Between the trimmed V and J ends, which lost 8 bases and 2 bases, there was a span of 16 bases. This CDR3 comprises 15 residues. CDR1 is MDHEN and CDR2 is SYDVKM in the germline V gene. The CDR3 nucleotides read TGTGCCAGCCATAACCGGGGACCAACTGGAAACACCATATATTTT. It is translated as CASHNRGPTGNTIYF. Together with reference TRBV28 and TRBJ1-3, the CDR3 gives the full variable domain: DVKVTQSSRYLVKRTGEKVFLECVQDMDHENMFWYRQDPGLGLRLIYFSYDVKMKEKGDIPEGYSVSREKKERFSLILESASTNQTSMYLCASHNRGPTGNTIYFGEGSWLTVV.

CDR3 amino acids: CASIGIDGPLGYTF. As DNA, the CDR3 is TGTGCCAGCATCGGAATAGACGGCCCGCTGGGCTACACCTTC. The rearrangement joins TRBV2 to TRBJ1-2, with no clear D. With 7 bases removed from V and 8 bases from J, the gap between germline ends came to 20 bases. Germline V gene lookup returns CDR1 SNHLY and CDR2 FYNNEI. The CDR3 runs to 14 residues.

This clonotype was picked up many times. The gene calls are TRBV27 and TRBJ1-2, with D possibly TRBD1 on 6 matching bases. The CDR3 totals 14 residues. V was clipped by 6 bases and J by 1 base, with 12 bases between them. CDR1 and CDR2 (germline): MNHEY, SMNVEV (reference sequence). For the CDR3, the DNA is TGTGCCAGCAGCAGGGGTCTGAGTAACTATGGCTACACCTTC. It is translated as CASSRGLSNYGYTF.

Ten or more counts support this clonotype. This chain joins TRBV29-1 and TRBJ2-7; D unclear. Trimming pared 1 base from V and 2 bases from J, leaving 12 bases between. Germline CDR1 is SQVTM and CDR2 is ANQGSEA. This CDR3 is 14 amino acids long. The CDR3 DNA follows: TGCAGCGTTGAAGGGTGGGGTCCAGCCTACGAGCAGTACGTC. Residues: CSVEGWGPAYEQYV.

This clonotype was picked up many times. The J gene is TRBJ2-1, the V gene TRBV9, with 8 bases that match TRBD2. This CDR3 has 14 residues. V was clipped by 3 bases and J by 8 bases; unmatched bases: 7. The germline V gene has CDR1 SGDLS and CDR2 YYNGEE. The CDR3 bases are TGTGCCAGCAGCGCGAGCGGGAGTCCCGATGAGCAGTTCTTC. Protein product: CASSASGSPDEQFF.

This clonotype was seen many times. The V call is TRBV29-1, the J call TRBJ2-1; TRBD1 agrees at 7 bases. Germline values: CDR1 SQVTM, CDR2 ANQGSEA. This CDR3 has 15 residues. Trimming at V came to 5 bases and at J to 5 bases, leaving 12 bases not matched to a gene. The CDR3 spells CSVPLLGQIHNEQFF. For the CDR3, the DNA is TGCAGCGTTCCTCTGTTGGGACAGATACACAATGAGCAGTTCTTC.

The rearrangement uses TRBV7-8 and TRBJ2-3, with D perhaps matching TRBD2 (5 bases). Germline loops: CDR1 SGHVS, CDR2 FQNEAQ. This CDR3 region has 17 residues. Trimming stripped 5 bases from V and 2 bases from J, with 20 bases between. The CDR3 DNA sequence: TGTGCCAGCAGCCGCACGTCCAGCGGCTCAAACACAGATACGCAGTATTTT. Its protein is CASSRTSSGSNTDTQYF.

In this sample, this clonotype turned up many times. CDR3 sequence (DNA): TGTGCCAGCAGCTCGGGACAGTCCAATTCACCCCTCCACTTT. The encoded protein is CASSSGQSNSPLHF. The chain recombines TRBV13 with TRBJ1-6; 7 nucleotides agree with TRBD1. V dropped 4 bases and J dropped 7; count of bases not matched to a gene: 4. The CDR3 contains 14 residues. The germline V gene encodes CDR1 PRHDT and CDR2 FYEKMQ (reference sequence).

This clonotype was counted ten times or more. The V call is TRBV3-1, the J call TRBJ1-2, with D perhaps TRBD1 (6 bases). In germline, CDR1 is LGHDT, CDR2 YNNKEL (reference sequence). The CDR3 runs to 16 residues. Trimming stripped 1 base from V and 4 bases from J, with 16 bases between. This chain's CDR3 is CASSQAAAGEVYGYTF. The CDR3 region has the DNA TGTGCCAGCAGCCAAGCGGCGGCAGGGGAAGTCTATGGCTACACCTTC.

This clonotype was seen many times. The J gene is TRBJ2-5, the V gene TRBV5-1; 8 nucleotides line up with TRBD1. The germline gives CDR1 SGHRS, CDR2 YFSETQ. The V and J ends lost 2 bases and 2 bases, in that order; junction bases with no gene match: 5. The CDR3 has 15 residues. CDR3 nucleotide sequence: TGCGCCAGCAGCTTCGGACAGGGCATACAAGAGACCCAGTACTTC. Translation: CASSFGQGIQETQYF.

This clonotype was detected many times. This chain links TRBV5-1 with TRBJ2-3; D might be TRBD2 (6 bases). The germline V gene has CDR1 SGHRS and CDR2 YFSETQ. Trimming shortened V by 0 bases and J by 2 bases, and 13 bases separated the two germline ends. This CDR3 spans 16 amino acids. This CDR3 reads CASSLAVSGSTDTQYF. The CDR3, as DNA: TGCGCCAGCAGCTTGGCAGTTAGCGGCTCCACAGATACGCAGTATTTT.

As regards this clonotype: A much larger clone is a single base away; this may be a read error. No conserved phenylalanine or tryptophan is present at the end of the CDR3, so a read error is the likely explanation. As DNA, the CDR3 is TGTGCCAGCAGCTTTAGGGGTAGCGGGATAAGTGTTGAGCAGTTCATC. Protein: CASSFRGSGISVEQFI. V usage is TRBV11-2 and J usage is TRBJ2-1; 8 bases align to TRBD2. In germline, CDR1 is SGHAT, CDR2 FQNNGV. The CDR3 totals 16 residues. V gave up 3 bases and J gave up 9 bases; unmatched junction bases: 13.

The table lists this clonotype with many counts. CDR3 region: CSARDAGGSSYEQYF. In nucleotides, the CDR3 is TGCAGTGCTAGAGATGCGGGAGGTTCTTCCTACGAGCAGTACTTC. The rearrangement links TRBV20-1 to TRBJ2-7, with 8 positions matching TRBD2. The J segment lost 1 base and the V segment lost 0 bases, leaving 5 bases of the junction unmatched. The CDR3 sequence is 15 residues long. Germline assignment: CDR1 DFQATT and CDR2 SNEGSKA (reference sequence).

In this sample, this clonotype turned up a few times. The chain recombines TRBV11-3 with TRBJ2-7; 7 bases line up with TRBD2. The CDR3 loop spans 14 amino acids. Trimming cost V 5 bases and J 3 bases; bases outside gene matches: 7. Germline V gene lookup returns CDR1 SGHNT and CDR2 YENEEA. CDR3 amino acids: CASSPTSVGYEQYV. The DNA of the CDR3 is TGTGCCAGCAGCCCTACTAGCGTGGGCTACGAGCAGTACGTC.

This chain uses TRBV6-2 or TRBV6-3 with TRBJ2-7; 7 bases agree with TRBD1. Germline V lookup: CDR1 MNHEY, CDR2 SVGEGT. This CDR3 spans 15 amino acids. With 6 bases clipped from V and 3 bases from J, the junction kept 11 bases outside the gene matches. The CDR3 reads CASRGAGTVVYEQYF. The CDR3, as DNA: TGTGCCAGCAGGGGTGCCGGGACAGTCGTCTACGAGCAGTACTTC.

Many counts were recorded for this clonotype. The chain uses TRBV12-3 or TRBV12-4 and TRBJ2-5, with 9 bases lining up with TRBD1. V lost 4 bases and J lost 7; bases outside the gene matches: 7. The CDR3 loop spans 14 amino acids. CDR3: CASSSRTGEGTQYF. In DNA, the CDR3 is TGTGCCAGCAGTTCGCGGACAGGGGAAGGGACCCAGTACTTC.

This clonotype was seen ten or more times. The J gene is TRBJ1-1, the V gene TRBV5-1, with D unclear. CDR3 length: 15 residues. The germline V gene has CDR1 SGHRS and CDR2 YFSETQ. V was trimmed by 0 bases and J by 0 bases, leaving 9 bases between them. The CDR3 sequence is CASSLVVGMNTEAFF. The CDR3 region has the DNA TGCGCCAGCAGCTTGGTAGTGGGGATGAACACTGAAGCTTTCTTT.

Many counts were recorded for this clonotype. The CDR3 region is CASTFLRQARGTGELFF. The CDR3 nucleotides read TGTGCCAGCACCTTCCTGCGACAGGCACGAGGCACCGGGGAGCTGTTTTTT. The chain employs TRBV7-2 and TRBJ2-2, with D possibly matching TRBD1 (6 bases). CDR1 is SGHTA and CDR2 is FQGNSA in the germline V gene. There are 17 residues in the CDR3. V was clipped by 7 bases and J by 4 bases, with 22 bases between them.

This clonotype was observed a handful of times. The V gene is TRBV7-3, the J gene TRBJ2-1; D perhaps matches TRBD2 (5 bases). CDR1 and CDR2 (germline): SGHTA, FQGTGA. V shed 2 bases and J shed 5 bases, with 16 bases lying between them. The CDR3 is 16 amino acids. CDR3 residues: CASSLDRTPGNNEQFF. The CDR3 DNA sequence: TGTGCCAGCAGCTTAGATCGGACTCCTGGGAACAATGAGCAGTTCTTC. The variable domain in full, completed from reference TRBV7-3 and TRBJ2-1, reads GAGVSQTPSNKVTEKGKYVELRCDPISGHTALYWYRQSLGQGPEFLIYFQGTGAADDSGLPNDRFFAVRPEGSVSTLKIQRTERGDSAVYLCASSLDRTPGNNEQFFGPGTRLTVL.

This clonotype was seen many times. J is TRBJ2-7 and V is TRBV5-6, with D uncertain. The CDR3 runs to 12 residues. Germline V gives CDR1 SGHDT, CDR2 YYEEEE. Between the trimmed V and J ends, which lost 3 bases and 5 bases, there was a span of 9 bases. The CDR3 loop reads CASSWQVHEQYF. In DNA, the CDR3 is TGTGCCAGCAGCTGGCAGGTCCACGAGCAGTACTTC.